These T cell receptor beta chains were read from a single sample in a study of blood T cells in healthy people across ages. One entry per CDR3 protein, called by TCRdb with MiXCR from the 5' RACE reads. The sample has about a million distinct CDR3 sequences, roughly two fifths seen once; the top ten hold around 14%. The sequencing input was blood. These receptor sequences come from a man younger than 35 in good health. Both conserved end residues are part of each CDR3. The D gene is left open where the match is weak. Expanded clones are given a class, and other clones once, few, many or no size at all.

J,V,size,D,DNA,CDR3
TRBJ1-4,TRBV20-1,few,-,TGCAGTGCCAACAGAGACGGGGGTAATGAAAAACTGTTTTTT,CSANRDGGNEKLFF
TRBJ2-7,TRBV19,-,-,TGTGCCAGTAGTCCTGCGGGCTGGGGGTTCAGGTCCTACGAGCAGTACTTC,CASSPAGWGFRSYEQYF
TRBJ2-1,TRBV4-3,-,TRBD2,TGCGCCACCAGCCAAGGCTCTAGCGGGGGGGCGGATGAGCAGTTCTTC,CATSQGSSGGADEQFF
TRBJ2-2,TRBV4-3,-,-,TGCGCCAGCAGCCACGAAGGGAGCACCGGGGAGCTGTTTTTT,CASSHEGSTGELFF
TRBJ2-7,TRBV6-1,few,TRBD1,TGTGCCAGCAGGAACCTAGCATACGGGACAGGAAACCCCTACGAGCAGTACTTC,CASRNLAYGTGNPYEQYF
TRBJ2-7,TRBV7-9,few,-,TGTGCCAGCAGCTTATCCCAGAGCTCCTACGAGCAGTACTTC,CASSLSQSSYEQYF
TRBJ2-7,TRBV9,-,-,TGTGCCAGCAGCGTAGGGTCGTTGGGGGCCGAGCAGTACTTC,CASSVGSLGAEQYF
TRBJ1-2,TRBV27,-,TRBD1,TGTGCCAGCAGTTTCTCGAAAACCGGGACAGGGGCTAGCTATGGCTGCACCTTC,CASSFSKTGTGASYGCTF
TRBJ2-3,TRBV4-3,few,-,TGCGCCAGCAGCCAAGATGGGCTACCTAGCACAGATACGCAGTATTTT,CASSQDGLPSTDTQYF
TRBJ2-3,TRBV6-5,-,-,TGTGCCAGCAGTTACTCGAGGGAAGATCGACTTGGCACAGATACGCAGTATTTT,CASSYSREDRLGTDTQYF
TRBJ2-1,TRBV12-3/TRBV12-4,-,TRBD1,TGTGCCAGCAGGGGGACAGGTAGGGATGAGCAGTTCTTC,CASRGTGRDEQFF
TRBJ1-2,TRBV7-3,few,-,TGTGCCAGCAGCCCCGACACGAGCTATGGCTACACCTTC,CASSPDTSYGYTF
TRBJ1-1,TRBV29-1,-,-,TGCAGCGTTTTAGGGGGAGGGCAAGCTTTCTTT,CSVLGGGQAFF
TRBJ2-4,TRBV6-5,-,-,TGTGCCAGCAGATGGGGAGACATTCAGTACTTC,CASRWGDIQYF
TRBJ1-5,TRBV9,-,-,TGTGCCAGCAGCGTAGACGGGAATAGCAATCAGCCCCAGCATTTT,CASSVDGNSNQPQHF
TRBJ2-7,TRBV29-1,-,-,TGCAGCGCCCAGGGTCTCGGCTACAATGAGCAGTACTTC,CSAQGLGYNEQYF
TRBJ2-3,TRBV29-1,-,TRBD1,TGCAGCGTTCGGCCGACAGGGGAAGGCACAGATACGCAGTATTTT,CSVRPTGEGTDTQYF
TRBJ1-4,TRBV18,few,-,TGTGCCAGCTCACCGCCGGGCGCCCTTCTTAATGAAAAACTGTTTTTT,CASSPPGALLNEKLFF
TRBJ1-2,TRBV24-1,-,TRBD1,TGTGCCACCCGAAATCCAGGGACAGGGGACTACACCTTC,CATRNPGTGDYTF